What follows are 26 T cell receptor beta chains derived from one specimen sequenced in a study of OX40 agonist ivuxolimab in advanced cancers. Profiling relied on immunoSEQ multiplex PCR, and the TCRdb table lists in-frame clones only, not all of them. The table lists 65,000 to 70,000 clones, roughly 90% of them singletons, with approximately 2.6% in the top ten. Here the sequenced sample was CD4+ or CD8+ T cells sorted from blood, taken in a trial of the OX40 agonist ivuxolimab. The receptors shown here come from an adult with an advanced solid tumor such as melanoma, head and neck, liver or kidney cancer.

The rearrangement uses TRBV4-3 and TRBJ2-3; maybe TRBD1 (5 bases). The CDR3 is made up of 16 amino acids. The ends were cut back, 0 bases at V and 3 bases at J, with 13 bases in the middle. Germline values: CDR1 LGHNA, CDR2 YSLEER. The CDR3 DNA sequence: TGCGCCAGCAGCCAAGAATCGACAGCTTCGACAGATACGCAGTATTTT. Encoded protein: CASSQESTASTDTQYF.

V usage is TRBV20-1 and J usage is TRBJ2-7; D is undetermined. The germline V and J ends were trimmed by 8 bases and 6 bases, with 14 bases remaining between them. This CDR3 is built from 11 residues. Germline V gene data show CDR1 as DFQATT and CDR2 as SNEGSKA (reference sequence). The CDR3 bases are TGCAGTTATCAAAAGGACGGCGAGCAGTACTTC. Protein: CSYQKDGEQYF.

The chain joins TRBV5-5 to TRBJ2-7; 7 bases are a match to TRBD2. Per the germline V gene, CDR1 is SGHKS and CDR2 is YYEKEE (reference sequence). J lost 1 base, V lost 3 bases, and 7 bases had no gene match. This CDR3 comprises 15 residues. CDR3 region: CASSSGVGGSYEQYF. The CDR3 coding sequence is TGTGCCAGCAGCTCTGGTGTCGGGGGGTCCTACGAGCAGTACTTC.

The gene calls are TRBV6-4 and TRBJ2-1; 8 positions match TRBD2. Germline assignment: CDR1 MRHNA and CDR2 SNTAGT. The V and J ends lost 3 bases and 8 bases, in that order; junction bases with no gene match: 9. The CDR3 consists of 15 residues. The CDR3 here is CASSEGGLASYEQFF. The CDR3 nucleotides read TGTGCCAGCAGTGAAGGAGGACTAGCATCCTATGAGCAGTTCTTC.

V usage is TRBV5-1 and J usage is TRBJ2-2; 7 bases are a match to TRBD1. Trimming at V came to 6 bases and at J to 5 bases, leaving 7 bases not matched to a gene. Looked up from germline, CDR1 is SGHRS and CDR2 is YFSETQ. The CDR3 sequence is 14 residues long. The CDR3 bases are TGCGCCAGCACCAGGGACAGCACAACCGGGGAGCTGTTTTTT. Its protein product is CASTRDSTTGELFF.

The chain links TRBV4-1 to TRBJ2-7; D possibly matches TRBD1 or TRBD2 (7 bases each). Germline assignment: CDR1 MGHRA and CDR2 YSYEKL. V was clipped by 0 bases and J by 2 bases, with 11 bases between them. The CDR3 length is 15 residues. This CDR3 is CASSQESGGAYEQYF. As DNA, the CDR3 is TGCGCCAGCAGCCAAGAATCAGGGGGGGCCTACGAGCAGTACTTC.

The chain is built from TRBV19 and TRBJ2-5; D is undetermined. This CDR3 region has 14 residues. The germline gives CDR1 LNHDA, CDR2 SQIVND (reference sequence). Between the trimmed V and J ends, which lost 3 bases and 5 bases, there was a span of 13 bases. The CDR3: CASSIKPIGETQYF. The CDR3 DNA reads TGTGCCAGTAGTATCAAACCGATTGGGGAGACCCAGTACTTC.

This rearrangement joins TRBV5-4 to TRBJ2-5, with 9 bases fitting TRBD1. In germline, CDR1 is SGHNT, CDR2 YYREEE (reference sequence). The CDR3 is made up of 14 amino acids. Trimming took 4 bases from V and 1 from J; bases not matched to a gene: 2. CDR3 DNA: TGTGCCAGCAGCAGGGACAGGGTCCAAGAGACCCAGTACTTC. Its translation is CASSRDRVQETQYF.

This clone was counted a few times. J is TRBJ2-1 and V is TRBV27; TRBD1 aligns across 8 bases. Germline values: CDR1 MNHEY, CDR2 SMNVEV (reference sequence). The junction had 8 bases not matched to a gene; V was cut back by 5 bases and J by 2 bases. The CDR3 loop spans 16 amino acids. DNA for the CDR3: TGTGCCAGCAGTCCAGGACAGGGTTGGACCTACAATGAGCAGTTCTTC. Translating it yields CASSPGQGWTYNEQFF.

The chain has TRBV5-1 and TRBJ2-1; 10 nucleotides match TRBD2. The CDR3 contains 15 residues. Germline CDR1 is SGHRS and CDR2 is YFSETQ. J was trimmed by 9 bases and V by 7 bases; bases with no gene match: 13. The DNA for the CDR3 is TGCGCCAGCGGGACCGGGACTAGCGACGTCAGTGAGCAGTTCTTC. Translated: CASGTGTSDVSEQFF.

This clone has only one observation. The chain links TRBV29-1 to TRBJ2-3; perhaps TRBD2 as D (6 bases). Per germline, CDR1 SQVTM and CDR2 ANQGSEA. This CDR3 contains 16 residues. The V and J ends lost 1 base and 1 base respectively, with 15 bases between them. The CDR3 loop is CSVEGLEGDGTDTQYF. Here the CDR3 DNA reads TGCAGCGTTGAAGGACTAGAGGGTGACGGCACAGATACGCAGTATTTT.

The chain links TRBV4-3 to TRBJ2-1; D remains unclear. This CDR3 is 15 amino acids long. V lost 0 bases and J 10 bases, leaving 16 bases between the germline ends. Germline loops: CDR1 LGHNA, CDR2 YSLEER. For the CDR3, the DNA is TGCGCCAGCAGCCAAGATAAGGAGATTAAAGGCGAGCAGTTCTTC. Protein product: CASSQDKEIKGEQFF.

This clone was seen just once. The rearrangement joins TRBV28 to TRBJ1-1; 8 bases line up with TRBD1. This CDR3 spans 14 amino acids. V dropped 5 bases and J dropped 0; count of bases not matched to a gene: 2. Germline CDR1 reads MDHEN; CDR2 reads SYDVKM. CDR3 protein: CASSVDRVNTEAFF. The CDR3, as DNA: TGTGCCAGCAGTGTGGACAGGGTGAACACTGAAGCTTTCTTT.

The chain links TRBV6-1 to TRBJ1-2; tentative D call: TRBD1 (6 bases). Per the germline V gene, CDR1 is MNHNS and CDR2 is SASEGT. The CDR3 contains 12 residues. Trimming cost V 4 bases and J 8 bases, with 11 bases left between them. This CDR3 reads CASSVQGIGYTF. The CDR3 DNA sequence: TGTGCCAGCAGTGTGCAGGGGATCGGCTACACCTTC.

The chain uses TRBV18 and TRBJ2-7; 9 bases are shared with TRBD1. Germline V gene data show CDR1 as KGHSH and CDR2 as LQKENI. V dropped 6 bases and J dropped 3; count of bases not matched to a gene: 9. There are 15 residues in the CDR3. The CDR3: CASSLSGQGVYEQYF. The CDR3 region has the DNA TGTGCCAGCTCGCTTTCGGGACAGGGTGTCTACGAGCAGTACTTC.

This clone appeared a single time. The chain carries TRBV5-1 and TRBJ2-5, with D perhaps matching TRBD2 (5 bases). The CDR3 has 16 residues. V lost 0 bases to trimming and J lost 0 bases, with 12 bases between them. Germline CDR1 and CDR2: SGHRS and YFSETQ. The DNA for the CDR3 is TGCGCCAGCAGCTTGGTGGCAGAGGGAGACCAAGAGACCCAGTACTTC. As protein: CASSLVAEGDQETQYF.

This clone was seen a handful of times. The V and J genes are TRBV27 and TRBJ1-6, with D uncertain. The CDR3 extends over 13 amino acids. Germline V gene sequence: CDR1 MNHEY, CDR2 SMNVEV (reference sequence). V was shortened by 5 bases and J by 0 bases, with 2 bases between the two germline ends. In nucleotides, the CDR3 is TGTGCCAGCAGTGTCTCCTATAATTCACCCCTCCACTTT. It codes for CASSVSYNSPLHF.

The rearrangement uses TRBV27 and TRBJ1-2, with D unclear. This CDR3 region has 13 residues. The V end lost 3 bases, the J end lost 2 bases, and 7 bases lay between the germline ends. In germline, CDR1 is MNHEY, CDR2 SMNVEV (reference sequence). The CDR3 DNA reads TGTGCCAGCAGTTTGAACGTGAACTATGGCTACACCTTC. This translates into CASSLNVNYGYTF.

The CDR3, as DNA: TGTGCCACCAATACGGGACAGCAGATCTCTGGAAACACCATATATTTT. Encoded protein: CATNTGQQISGNTIYF. This chain links TRBV28 with TRBJ1-3; 7 nucleotides match TRBD1. Germline loops: CDR1 MDHEN, CDR2 SYDVKM. Trimming removed 10 bases from V and 0 bases from J; junction bases left unmatched: 12. The CDR3 loop spans 16 amino acids.

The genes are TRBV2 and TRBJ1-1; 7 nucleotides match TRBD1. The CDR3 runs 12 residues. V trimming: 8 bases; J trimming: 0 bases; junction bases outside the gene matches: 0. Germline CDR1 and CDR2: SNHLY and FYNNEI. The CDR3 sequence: CASGQVNTEAFF. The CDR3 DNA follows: TGTGCCAGCGGACAGGTGAACACTGAAGCTTTCTTT.

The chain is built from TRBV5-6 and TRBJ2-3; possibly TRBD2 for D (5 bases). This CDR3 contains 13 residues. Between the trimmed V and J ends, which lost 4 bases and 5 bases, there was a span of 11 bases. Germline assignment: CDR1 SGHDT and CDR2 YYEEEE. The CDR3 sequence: CASSPSAGDTQYF. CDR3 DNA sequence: TGTGCCAGCAGCCCCAGCGCGGGAGATACGCAGTATTTT.

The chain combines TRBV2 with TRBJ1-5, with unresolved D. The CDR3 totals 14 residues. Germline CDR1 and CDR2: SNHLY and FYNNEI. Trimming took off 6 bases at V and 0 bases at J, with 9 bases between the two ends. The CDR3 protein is CASSPANSNQPQHF. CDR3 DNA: TGTGCCAGCAGCCCCGCTAATAGCAATCAGCCCCAGCATTTT.

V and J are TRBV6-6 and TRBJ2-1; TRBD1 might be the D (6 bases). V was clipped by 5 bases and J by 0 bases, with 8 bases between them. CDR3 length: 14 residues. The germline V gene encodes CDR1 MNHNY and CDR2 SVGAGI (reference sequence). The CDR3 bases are TGTGCCAGCAGTCAGGGGAACTCCTACAATGAGCAGTTCTTC. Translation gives CASSQGNSYNEQFF.

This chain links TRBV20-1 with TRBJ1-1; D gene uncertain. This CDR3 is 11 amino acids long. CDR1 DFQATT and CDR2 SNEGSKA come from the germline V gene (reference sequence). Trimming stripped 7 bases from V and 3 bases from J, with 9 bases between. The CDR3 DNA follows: TGCAGTGTAGACACCCACACTGAAGCTTTCTTT. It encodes CSVDTHTEAFF.

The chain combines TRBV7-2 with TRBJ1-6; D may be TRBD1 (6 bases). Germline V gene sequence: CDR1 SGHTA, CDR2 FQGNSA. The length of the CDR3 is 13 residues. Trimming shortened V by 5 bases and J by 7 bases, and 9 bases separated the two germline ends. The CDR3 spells CASSPGQNSPLHF. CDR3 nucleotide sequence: TGTGCCAGCAGCCCCGGACAGAATTCACCCCTCCACTTT.

This CDR3 reads CASSTGQAGEQYF. CDR3 nucleotides: TGTGCCAGCAGCACCGGACAGGCCGGCGAGCAGTACTTC. This sequence joins TRBV13 and TRBJ2-7; 7 bases map to TRBD1. The CDR3 is made up of 13 amino acids. Germline CDR1 is PRHDT and CDR2 is FYEKMQ (reference sequence). V shed 5 bases, J shed 6 bases, and the junction held 7 bases outside the gene matches.